The 10 T cell receptor beta chains listed next were all sequenced from one sample in a study of T-cell reconstitution after alpha-beta-depleted transplantation in children. TCRbeta library construction was performed incorporating unique molecular identifiers. MiXCR, applied by TCRdb to the PCR reads, yields one record per CDR3 protein. Of around 700,000 distinct CDR3 sequences in the sample, over 10% were seen once. The material was PBMCs, obtained before TCRalphabeta/CD19-depleted stem cell transplant. These receptors were taken from a girl aged 2-10 years with congenital amegakaryocytic thrombocytopenia, due to receive a stem cell transplant.

The sample holds a few counts of this clonotype. The genes are TRBV11-1 and TRBJ2-7; 7 bases are shared with TRBD1. The ends lost 6 bases at V and 4 bases at J; junction bases unmatched: 9. The CDR3 has 14 residues. The germline V gene encodes CDR1 SGHAT and CDR2 FQDESV (reference sequence). CDR3: CASSGTGQLYEQYF. CDR3 nucleotides: TGTGCCAGCAGTGGGACGGGACAGCTATACGAGCAGTACTTC.

V is TRBV2 and J is TRBJ2-1; TRBD2 is a possible D gene (6 bases). Germline values: CDR1 SNHLY, CDR2 FYNNEI. Trimming cost V 4 bases and J 3 bases, with 22 bases left between them. The CDR3 has 18 residues. The CDR3 region is CASSAPSNSGIDYNEQFF. The CDR3 DNA follows: TGTGCCAGCAGTGCCCCCTCTAATAGCGGCATTGACTACAATGAGCAGTTCTTC.

This clonotype was recorded a few times. J is TRBJ2-1 and V is TRBV12-5; D call uncertain. V gave up 1 base and J gave up 8 bases, with 18 bases separating them. Germline loops: CDR1 LGHNT, CDR2 FRNRAP. CDR3 size: 16 residues. CDR3 in DNA: TGTGCTAGTGGTTTGGCCGGGTCCAAAATGGTCGATGAGCAGTTCTTC. It encodes CASGLAGSKMVDEQFF. The entire variable domain, with the rest obtained from reference TRBV12-5 and TRBJ2-1, is as follows: DARVTQTPRHKVTEMGQEVTMRCQPILGHNTVFWYRQTMMQGLELLAYFRNRAPLDDSGMPKDRFSAEMPDATLATLKIQPSEPRDSAVYFCASGLAGSKMVDEQFFGPGTRLTVL.

In its sample, this clonotype was seen many times. The rearrangement joins TRBV12-3 or TRBV12-4 to TRBJ2-3; TRBD2 matches 11 bases. V dropped 5 bases and J dropped 1; count of bases not matched to a gene: 5. CDR3 length: 16 amino acids. The CDR3 here is CASSLILAGGTDTQYF. The CDR3 nucleotides are TGTGCCAGCAGTCTAATACTAGCGGGAGGCACAGATACGCAGTATTTT.

Many counts were recorded for this clonotype. The chain uses TRBV20-1 and TRBJ2-7; no firm D call. The length of the CDR3 is 14 residues. CDR1 is DFQATT, CDR2 SNEGSKA, per germline (reference sequence). V lost 2 bases to trimming and J lost 3 bases, with 14 bases between them. The CDR3 DNA reads TGCAGTGCTAGACCCCCGAATAGTGACTACGAGCAGTACTTC. The encoded protein is CSARPPNSDYEQYF.

The gene calls are TRBV6-5 and TRBJ1-2, with D unclear. The germline V gene encodes CDR1 MNHEY and CDR2 SVGAGI. Between the trimmed V and J ends, which lost 3 bases and 8 bases, there was a span of 13 bases. The CDR3 loop spans 13 amino acids. Here the CDR3 DNA reads TGTGCCAGCAGTTATAGGCCGGAGAGAGGCTACACCTTC. Protein: CASSYRPERGYTF.

This clonotype was observed many times. V usage is TRBV15 and J usage is TRBJ2-7; D not certain. Trimming shortened V by 1 base and J by 2 bases, and 12 bases separated the two germline ends. CDR1 is LNHNV and CDR2 is YYDKDF in the germline V gene (reference sequence). The CDR3 covers 15 residues. The CDR3 bases are TGTGCCACCAGCAGAGCCCCCCTGCTGCCCTACGAGCAGTACTTC. Protein product: CATSRAPLLPYEQYF.

The chain uses TRBV29-1 and TRBJ2-1, with TRBD2 identical over 10 bases. Germline lookup yields CDR1 SQVTM and CDR2 ANQGSEA. The V gene end was trimmed by 6 bases and the J gene end by 3 bases; junction bases not matched to a gene: 2. The CDR3 runs 13 residues. The CDR3 DNA follows: TGCAGCGTAGCGGGAGGGTTCTACAATGAGCAGTTCTTC. It yields the protein CSVAGGFYNEQFF.

This clonotype has only a few counts. This chain uses TRBV7-2 with TRBJ1-2, with 10 bases aligning to TRBD1. V dropped 5 bases and J dropped 6; count of bases not matched to a gene: 9. Per germline, CDR1 SGHTA and CDR2 FQGNSA. The CDR3 is 15 residues long. The CDR3 bases are TGTGCCAGCAGCCGGCCTAGGGACAGGGGCCATGGCTACACCTTC. Encoded protein: CASSRPRDRGHGYTF.

This clonotype was counted a few times. The rearrangement uses TRBV6-1 and TRBJ2-1; D gene uncertain. V was trimmed by 3 bases and J by 9 bases, leaving 9 bases between them. CDR1 MNHNS and CDR2 SASEGT come from the germline V gene. There are 12 residues in the CDR3. CDR3 nucleotide sequence: TGTGCCAGCAGTGATAGATTGGTTGAGCAGTTCTTC. It is translated as CASSDRLVEQFF.